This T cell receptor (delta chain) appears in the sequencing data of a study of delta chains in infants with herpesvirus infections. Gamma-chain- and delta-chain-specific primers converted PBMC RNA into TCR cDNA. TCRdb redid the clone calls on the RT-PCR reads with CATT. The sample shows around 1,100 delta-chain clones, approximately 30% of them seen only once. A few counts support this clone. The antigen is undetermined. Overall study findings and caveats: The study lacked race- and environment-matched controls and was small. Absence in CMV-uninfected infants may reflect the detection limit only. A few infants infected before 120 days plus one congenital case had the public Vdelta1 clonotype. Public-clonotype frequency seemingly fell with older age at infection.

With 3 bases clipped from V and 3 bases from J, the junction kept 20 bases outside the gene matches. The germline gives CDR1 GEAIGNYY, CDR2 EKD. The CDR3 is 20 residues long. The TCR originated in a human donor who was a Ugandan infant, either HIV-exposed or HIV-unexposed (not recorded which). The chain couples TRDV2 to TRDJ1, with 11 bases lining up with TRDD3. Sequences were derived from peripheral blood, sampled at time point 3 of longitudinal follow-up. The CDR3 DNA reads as TGTGCCTGTGACTCCATGCCCCCTGATTCTCTGGGGGATACCCCCGATAAACTCATCTTT. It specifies CACDSMPPDSLGDTPDKLIF.